The 5 T cell receptor beta chains below were found in one sample sequenced in a study of response to subunit inactivated influenza vaccine. Each CDR3 protein is one row after TCRdb ran MiXCR on the RT-PCR reads. The sample gives more than 400,000 distinct CDR3 sequences, approximately 6.9% of which show up once; less than 15% is in the top ten. The specimen was PBMCs from blood, collected about 24 months after vaccination. The receptors here all came from a man in his fifties or sixties who received an inactivated influenza vaccine.

This clonotype was seen ten or more times. V is TRBV29-1 and J is TRBJ1-5; a weak D match, TRBD1 (5 bases). V was clipped by 3 bases and J by 4 bases, with 10 bases between them. The CDR3 covers 13 residues. Germline CDR1 is SQVTM and CDR2 is ANQGSEA. CDR3 DNA: TGCAGCGTTGAGCAGGGACCAAATCAGCCCCAGCATTTT. It translates to CSVEQGPNQPQHF.

Ten or more counts support this clonotype. This chain uses TRBV6-1 with TRBJ2-1; D is ambiguous. Germline-derived CDR1 and CDR2 are MNHNS and SASEGT. CDR3 size: 14 residues. V was pared by 8 bases and J by 0 bases, with 11 bases between. The CDR3 protein is CASAPYFSYNEQFF. CDR3 nucleotide sequence: TGTGCCAGCGCACCTTATTTCTCCTACAATGAGCAGTTCTTC.

This clonotype was recorded many times. The rearrangement uses TRBV29-1 and TRBJ1-1, with TRBD1 as a possible D gene (5 bases). This CDR3 has 14 residues. CDR1 is SQVTM, CDR2 ANQGSEA, per germline. V was clipped by 3 bases and J by 4 bases, with 15 bases between them. CDR3: CSVDRSLGLTEAFF. CDR3 nucleotides: TGCAGCGTTGACAGGAGTTTGGGACTCACTGAAGCTTTCTTT.

There are many counts of this clonotype. The chain combines TRBV20-1 with TRBJ2-5, with TRBD1 matching over 7 bases. V trimming: 0 bases; J trimming: 0 bases; junction bases outside the gene matches: 4. Germline V gene lookup returns CDR1 DFQATT and CDR2 SNEGSKA (reference sequence). This CDR3 is 15 amino acids long. As DNA, the CDR3 is TGCAGTGCTAGAGATCCTGACAGGGACCAAGAGACCCAGTACTTC. This codes for CSARDPDRDQETQYF.

This clonotype was observed a handful of times. V usage is TRBV20-1 and J usage is TRBJ1-1; D perhaps matches TRBD1 (6 bases). The CDR3 consists of 15 residues. Per the germline V gene, CDR1 is DFQATT and CDR2 is SNEGSKA (reference sequence). V was clipped by 0 bases and J by 1 base, with 12 bases between them. In DNA form, the CDR3 reads TGCAGTGCTAGAGACATCGTAGGGGGGAACACTGAAGCTTTCTTT. Translation: CSARDIVGGNTEAFF.